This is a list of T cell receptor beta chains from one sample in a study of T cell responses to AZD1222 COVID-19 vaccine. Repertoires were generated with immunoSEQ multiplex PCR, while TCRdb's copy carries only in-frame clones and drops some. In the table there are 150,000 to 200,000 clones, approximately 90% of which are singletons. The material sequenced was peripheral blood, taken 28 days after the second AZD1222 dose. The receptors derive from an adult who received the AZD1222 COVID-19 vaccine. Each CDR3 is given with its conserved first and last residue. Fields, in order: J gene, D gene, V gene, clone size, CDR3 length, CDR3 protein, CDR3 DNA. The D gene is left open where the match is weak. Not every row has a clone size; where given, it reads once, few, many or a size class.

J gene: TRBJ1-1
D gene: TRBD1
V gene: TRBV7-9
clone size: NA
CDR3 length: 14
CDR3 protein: CASSFQGGDTEAFF
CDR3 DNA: TGTGCCAGCAGCTTTCAGGGGGGAGACACTGAAGCTTTCTTT

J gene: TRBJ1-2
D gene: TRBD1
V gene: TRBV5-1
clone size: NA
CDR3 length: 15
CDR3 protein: CASSLGKDRGYGYTF
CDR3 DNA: TGCGCCAGCAGCTTGGGGAAGGACAGGGGGTATGGCTACACCTTC

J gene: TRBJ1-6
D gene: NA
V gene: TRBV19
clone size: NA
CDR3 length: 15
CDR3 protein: CASNHWGAANSPLHF
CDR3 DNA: TGTGCCAGTAATCATTGGGGGGCGGCTAATTCACCCCTCCACTTT

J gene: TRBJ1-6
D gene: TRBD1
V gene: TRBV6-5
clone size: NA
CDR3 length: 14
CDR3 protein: CASSSVGTEQVLHF
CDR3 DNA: TGTGCCAGCAGTTCCGTCGGGACAGAGCAAGTCCTCCACTTT

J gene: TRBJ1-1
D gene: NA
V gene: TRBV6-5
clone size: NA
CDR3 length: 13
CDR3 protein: CASRAGEGTEAFF
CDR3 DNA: TGTGCCAGCAGGGCAGGGGAAGGCACTGAAGCTTTCTTT

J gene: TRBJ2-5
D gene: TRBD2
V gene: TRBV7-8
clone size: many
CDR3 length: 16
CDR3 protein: CASSLARTAGGETQYF
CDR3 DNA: TGTGCCAGCAGCTTAGCGCGCACAGCGGGGGGTGAGACCCAGTACTTC

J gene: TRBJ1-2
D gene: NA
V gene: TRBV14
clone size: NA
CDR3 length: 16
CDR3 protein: CASSQREGRGLGGYTF
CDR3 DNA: TGTGCCAGCAGCCAACGAGAGGGGCGCGGTCTAGGTGGCTACACCTTC

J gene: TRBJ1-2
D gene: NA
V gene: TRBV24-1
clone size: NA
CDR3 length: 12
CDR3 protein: CAPNGKDYGYTF
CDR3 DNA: TGTGCCCCCAATGGGAAGGACTATGGCTACACCTTC

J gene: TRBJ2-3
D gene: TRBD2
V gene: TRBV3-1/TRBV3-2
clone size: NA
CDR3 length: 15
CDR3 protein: CASSPTSGGTDTQYF
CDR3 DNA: TGTGCCAGCAGCCCGACTAGCGGGGGCACAGATACGCAGTATTTT

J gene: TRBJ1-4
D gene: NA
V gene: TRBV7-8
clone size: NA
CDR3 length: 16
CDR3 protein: CASSLARFHPNEKLFF
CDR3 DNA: TGTGCCAGCAGCTTAGCGCGTTTCCACCCCAATGAAAAACTGTTTTTT

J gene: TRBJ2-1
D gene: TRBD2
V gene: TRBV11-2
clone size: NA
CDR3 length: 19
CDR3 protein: CASSFRLRTSGGTYNEQFF
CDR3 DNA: TGTGCCAGCAGCTTTCGACTTCGGACTAGCGGGGGGACATACAATGAGCAGTTCTTC

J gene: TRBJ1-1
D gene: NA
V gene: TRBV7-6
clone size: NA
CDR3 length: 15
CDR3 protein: CASREMPGGNTEAFF
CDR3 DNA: TGTGCCAGCAGGGAGATGCCGGGGGGCAACACTGAAGCTTTCTTT

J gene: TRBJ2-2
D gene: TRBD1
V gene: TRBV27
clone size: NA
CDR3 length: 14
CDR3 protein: CASSWGQSRGELFF
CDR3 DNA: TGTGCCAGCAGCTGGGGACAGTCGAGGGGGGAGCTGTTTTTT

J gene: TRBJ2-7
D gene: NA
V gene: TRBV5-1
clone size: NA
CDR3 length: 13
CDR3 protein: CASSFERSYEQYF
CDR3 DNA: TGCGCCAGCAGCTTCGAAAGGTCCTACGAGCAGTACTTC

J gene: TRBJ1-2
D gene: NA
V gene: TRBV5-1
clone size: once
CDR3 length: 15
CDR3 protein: CASSLATGTDYGYTF
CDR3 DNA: TGCGCCAGCAGCTTGGCAACCGGGACGGACTATGGCTACACCTTC

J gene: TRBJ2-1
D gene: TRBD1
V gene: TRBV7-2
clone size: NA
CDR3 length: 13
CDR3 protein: CASSSGQLNEQFF
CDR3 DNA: TGTGCCAGCAGCTCGGGACAGCTCAATGAGCAGTTCTTC

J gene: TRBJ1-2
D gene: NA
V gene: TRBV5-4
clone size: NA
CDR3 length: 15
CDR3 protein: CASSLGGTPRGGYTF
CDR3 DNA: TGTGCCAGCAGCTTGGGTGGGACTCCTAGGGGGGGCTACACCTTC

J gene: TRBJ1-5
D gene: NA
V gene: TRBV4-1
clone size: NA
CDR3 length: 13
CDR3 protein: CASSQESYQPQHF
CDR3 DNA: TGCGCCAGCAGCCAAGAGTCGTATCAGCCCCAGCATTTT

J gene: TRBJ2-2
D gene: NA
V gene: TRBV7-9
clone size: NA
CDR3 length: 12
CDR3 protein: CASSLLAGELFF
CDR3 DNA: TGTGCCAGCAGCTTACTAGCGGGGGAGCTGTTTTTT

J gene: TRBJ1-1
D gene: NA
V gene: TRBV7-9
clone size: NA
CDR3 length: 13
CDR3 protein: CASSSSLGPATLF
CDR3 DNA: TGTGCCAGCAGCTCCTCCCTCGGCCCCGCTACTCTCTTT

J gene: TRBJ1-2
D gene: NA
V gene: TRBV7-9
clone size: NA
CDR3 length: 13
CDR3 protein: CASSLVGGAGHTF
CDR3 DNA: TGTGCCAGCAGCTTAGTCGGGGGGGCTGGCCACACCTTC

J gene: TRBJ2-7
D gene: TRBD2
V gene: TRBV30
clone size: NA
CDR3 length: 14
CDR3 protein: CAWERLAGGREQYF
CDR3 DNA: TGTGCCTGGGAAAGACTAGCGGGGGGGCGCGAGCAGTACTTC

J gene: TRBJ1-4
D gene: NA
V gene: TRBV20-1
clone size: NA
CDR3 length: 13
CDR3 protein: CSASLGSNEKLFF
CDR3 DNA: TGCAGTGCTAGTCTTGGCAGCAATGAAAAACTGTTTTTT

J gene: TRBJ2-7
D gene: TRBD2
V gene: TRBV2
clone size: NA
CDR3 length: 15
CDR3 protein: CASSGSGGPGGEQYF
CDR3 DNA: TGTGCCAGCAGTGGTAGCGGGGGGCCCGGAGGGGAGCAGTACTTC

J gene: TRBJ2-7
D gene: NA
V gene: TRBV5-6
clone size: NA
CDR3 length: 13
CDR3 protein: CASSLRLHYEQYF
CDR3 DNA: TGTGCCAGCAGCTTGAGGCTGCACTACGAGCAGTACTTC

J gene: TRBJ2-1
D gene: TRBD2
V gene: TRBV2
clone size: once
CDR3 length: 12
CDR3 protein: CAWGLASNEQFF
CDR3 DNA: TGTGCCTGGGGACTAGCCTCCAATGAGCAGTTCTTC

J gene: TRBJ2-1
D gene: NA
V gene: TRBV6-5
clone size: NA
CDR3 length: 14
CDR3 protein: CASSYSLLYNEQFF
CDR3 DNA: TGTGCCAGCAGTTACAGCCTGCTCTACAATGAGCAGTTCTTC

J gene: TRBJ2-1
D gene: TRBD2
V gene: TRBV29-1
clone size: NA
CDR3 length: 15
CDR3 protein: CSVQLAGGSYNEQFF
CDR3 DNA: TGCAGCGTTCAATTAGCGGGGGGGTCCTACAATGAGCAGTTCTTC

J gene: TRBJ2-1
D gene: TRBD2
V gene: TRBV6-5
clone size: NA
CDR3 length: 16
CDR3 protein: CASSYSGLAGYNEQFF
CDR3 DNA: TGTGCCAGCAGTTACTCAGGACTAGCGGGGTACAATGAGCAGTTCTTC

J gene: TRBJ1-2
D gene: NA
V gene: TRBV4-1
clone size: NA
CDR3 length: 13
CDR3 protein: CASSPDNNYGYTF
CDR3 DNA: TGCGCCAGCAGCCCGGACAATAACTATGGCTACACCTTC

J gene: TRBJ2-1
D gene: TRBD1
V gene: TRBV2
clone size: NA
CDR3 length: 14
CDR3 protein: CASTPGQGSNEQFF
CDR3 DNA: TGTGCCAGCACTCCGGGACAGGGGAGTAATGAGCAGTTCTTC

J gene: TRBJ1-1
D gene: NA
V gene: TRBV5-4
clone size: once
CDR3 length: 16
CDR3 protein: CTSSLEVAGSGTEAFF
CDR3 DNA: TGTACCAGCAGCTTGGAGGTAGCAGGATCGGGCACTGAAGCTTTCTTT